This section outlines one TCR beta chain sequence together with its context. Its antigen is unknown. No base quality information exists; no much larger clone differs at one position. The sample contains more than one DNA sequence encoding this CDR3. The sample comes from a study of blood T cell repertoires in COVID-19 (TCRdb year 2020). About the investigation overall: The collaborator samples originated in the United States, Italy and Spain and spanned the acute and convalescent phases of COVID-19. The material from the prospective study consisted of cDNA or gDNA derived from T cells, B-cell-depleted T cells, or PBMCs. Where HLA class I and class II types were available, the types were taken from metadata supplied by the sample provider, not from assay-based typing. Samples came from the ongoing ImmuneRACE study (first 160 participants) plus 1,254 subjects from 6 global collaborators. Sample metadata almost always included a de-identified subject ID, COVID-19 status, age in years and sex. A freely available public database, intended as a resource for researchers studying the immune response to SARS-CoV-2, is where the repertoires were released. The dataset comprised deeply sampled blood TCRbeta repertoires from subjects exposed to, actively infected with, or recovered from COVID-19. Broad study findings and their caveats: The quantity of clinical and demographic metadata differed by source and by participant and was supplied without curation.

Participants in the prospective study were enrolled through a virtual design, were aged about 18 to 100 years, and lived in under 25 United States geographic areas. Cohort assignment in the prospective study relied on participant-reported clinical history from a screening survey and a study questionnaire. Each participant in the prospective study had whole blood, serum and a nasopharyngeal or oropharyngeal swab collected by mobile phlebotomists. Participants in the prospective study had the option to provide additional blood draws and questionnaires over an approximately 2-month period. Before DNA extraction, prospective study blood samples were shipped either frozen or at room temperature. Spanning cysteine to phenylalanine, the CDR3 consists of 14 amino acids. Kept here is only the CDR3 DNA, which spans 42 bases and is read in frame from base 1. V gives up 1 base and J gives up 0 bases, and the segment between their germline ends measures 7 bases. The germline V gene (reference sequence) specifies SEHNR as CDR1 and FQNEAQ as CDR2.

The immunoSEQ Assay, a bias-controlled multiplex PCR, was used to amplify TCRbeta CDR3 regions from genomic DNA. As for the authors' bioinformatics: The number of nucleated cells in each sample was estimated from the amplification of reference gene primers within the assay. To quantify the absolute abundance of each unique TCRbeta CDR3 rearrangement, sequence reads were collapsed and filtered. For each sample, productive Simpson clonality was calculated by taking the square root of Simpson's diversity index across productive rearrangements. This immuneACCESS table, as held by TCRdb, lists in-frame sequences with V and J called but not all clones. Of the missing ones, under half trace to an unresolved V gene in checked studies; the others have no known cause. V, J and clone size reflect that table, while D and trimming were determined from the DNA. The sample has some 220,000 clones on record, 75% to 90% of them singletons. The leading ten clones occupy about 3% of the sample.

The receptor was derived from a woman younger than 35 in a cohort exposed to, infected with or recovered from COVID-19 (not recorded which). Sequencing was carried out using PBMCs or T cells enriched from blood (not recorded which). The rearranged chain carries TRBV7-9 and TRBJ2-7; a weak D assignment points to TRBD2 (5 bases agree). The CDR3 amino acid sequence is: CASSLGGGSYEQYF. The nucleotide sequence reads TGTGCCAGCAGCTTAGGAGGAGGCTCCTACGAGCAGTACTTC.